This is a list of T cell receptor beta chains from one sample in a study of beta chain features in type 1 diabetes. Some clones are missing from TCRdb's copy, which holds only in-frame ones; the method was immunoSEQ multiplex PCR. The data show 200,000 to 250,000 clones, around 9.9% seen once. Sequencing was performed on central memory CD4+ T cells from blood. The receptors stem from a man aged 18 to 35 in good health. The CDR3 runs from the conserved cysteine through the conserved F or W. A D gene is named only where the DNA matches it firmly. Clone size appears in some rows only: once, few, many, or a class for an expanded clone.

j_call | d_call | clone_size | v_call | cdr3_aa | cdr3_nt
TRBJ2-1 | TRBD2 | - | TRBV5-1 | CASSLRGAGGVGDNEQFF | TGCGCCAGCAGCTTGCGTGGAGCGGGAGGAGTAGGTGACAATGAGCAGTTCTTC
TRBJ2-6 | - | many | TRBV11-2 | CASSGLTGVSGANVLTF | TGTGCCAGCAGCGGACTCACGGGAGTCTCTGGGGCCAACGTCCTGACTTTC
TRBJ2-1 | - | - | TRBV14 | CASSQGPFSYNEQFF | TGTGCCAGCAGCCAAGGTCCTTTCTCCTACAATGAGCAGTTCTTC
TRBJ2-7 | TRBD2 | few | TRBV4-2 | CASSQGVLAGAYEQYF | TGTGCCAGCAGCCAAGGCGTCCTAGCGGGGGCCTACGAGCAGTACTTC
TRBJ1-1 | - | few | TRBV6-6 | CASSYSTRAMNTEAFF | TGTGCCAGCAGTTACTCGACAAGGGCTATGAACACTGAAGCTTTCTTT
TRBJ1-5 | - | many | TRBV12-2 | CASRETSRDRDKSNQPQHF | TGTGCAAGTCGCGAGACGTCCCGGGACAGGGATAAAAGCAATCAGCCCCAGCATTTT
TRBJ1-3 | - | - | TRBV7-6 | CASSRTVSSGNTIYF | TGTGCCAGCAGCAGGACTGTCAGCTCTGGAAACACCATATATTTT
TRBJ2-5 | - | - | TRBV6-1 | CASSRQFQETQYF | TGTGCCAGCAGCCGACAGTTCCAAGAGACCCAGTACTTC
TRBJ2-3 | - | - | TRBV4-2 | CASSQEWADTQYF | TGTGCCAGCAGCCAAGAATGGGCAGATACGCAGTATTTT
TRBJ1-4 | - | - | TRBV29-1 | CSVSPGQGGEKLFF | TGCAGCGTCTCACCGGGACAAGGAGGTGAAAAACTGTTTTTT
TRBJ2-7 | - | many | TRBV10-1 | CASSEPGTARIEQYF | TGCGCCAGCAGTGAGCCCGGGACTGCCCGAATAGAGCAGTACTTC
TRBJ1-2 | - | few | TRBV7-9 | CASSLAQGHGYTF | TGTGCCAGCAGCTTAGCCCAGGGGCATGGCTACACCTTC
TRBJ1-4 | - | - | TRBV30 | CAWSVRGWNEKLFF | TGTGCCTGGAGTGTACGGGGGTGGAATGAAAAACTGTTTTTT
TRBJ2-1 | - | many | TRBV9 | CASSTRRGRATYNEQFF | TGTGCCAGCAGCACCCGGCGAGGGCGGGCGACCTACAATGAGCAGTTCTTC
TRBJ1-1 | TRBD1 | many | TRBV18 | CASSPAGTDTEAFF | TGTGCCAGCTCACCGGCCGGGACAGACACTGAAGCTTTCTTT
TRBJ1-4 | - | - | TRBV7-2 | CASSLSAAPTNEKLFF | TGTGCCAGCAGCTTATCGGCAGCACCAACTAATGAAAAACTGTTTTTT
TRBJ2-1 | - | medium-sized | TRBV9 | CASTVSGSSYNEQFF | TGTGCCAGCACTGTTTCCGGATCCTCCTACAATGAGCAGTTCTTC
TRBJ2-5 | - | - | TRBV5-1 | CASSLQRGQETQYF | TGCGCCAGCAGCTTGCAAAGGGGCCAAGAGACCCAGTACTTC
TRBJ1-1 | - | few | TRBV25-1 | CASSEEYGNTEAFF | TGTGCCAGCAGTGAAGAGTATGGGAACACTGAAGCTTTCTTT
TRBJ2-2 | - | many | TRBV9 | CASSVASGNTGELFF | TGTGCCAGCAGCGTAGCTAGTGGGAACACCGGGGAGCTGTTTTTT
TRBJ2-3 | TRBD1 | few | TRBV30 | CAWSVGGASDTQYF | TGTGCCTGGAGTGTAGGGGGCGCCTCAGATACGCAGTATTTT
TRBJ2-3 | TRBD2 | many | TRBV9 | CASSVGTSGGSDTQYF | TGTGCCAGCAGCGTAGGGACTAGCGGAGGGTCAGATACGCAGTATTTT
TRBJ2-1 | - | few | TRBV7-7 | CASSLGAAGASPQFF | TGTGCTAGCAGCTTAGGGGCAGCGGGCGCCTCCCCGCAGTTCTTC
TRBJ2-2 | - | few | TRBV7-2 | CASSSGSPRELFF | TGTGCCAGCAGCTCTGGGTCGCCCCGGGAGCTGTTTTTT
TRBJ2-3 | TRBD2 | - | TRBV28 | CASSEPRSGEGTDTQYF | TGTGCCAGCAGCGAGCCCCGTAGCGGGGAGGGGACAGATACGCAGTATTTT
TRBJ2-4 | TRBD2 | - | TRBV9 | CASSYGLATKNIQYF | TGTGCCAGCAGCTATGGACTAGCGACCAAAAACATTCAGTACTTC
TRBJ2-5 | - | many | TRBV29-1 | CSVGAVEETQYF | TGCAGCGTTGGGGCGGTGGAAGAGACCCAGTACTTC
TRBJ2-7 | - | - | TRBV6-1 | CASSYNREPYEQYF | TGTGCCAGCAGTTATAACAGGGAACCCTACGAGCAGTACTTC
TRBJ2-3 | - | many | TRBV4-3 | CASSQEGDTQYF | TGCGCCAGCAGCCAAGAGGGGGATACGCAGTATTTT
TRBJ2-2 | - | many | TRBV29-1 | CSVVLASTTGELFF | TGCAGCGTTGTATTAGCGAGTACCACCGGGGAGCTGTTTTTT
TRBJ2-1 | TRBD2 | - | TRBV6-1 | CAIGRETYNEQFF | TGTGCCATCGGGAGGGAAACCTACAATGAGCAGTTCTTC
TRBJ2-3 | - | - | TRBV1 | CTSSQDLRLPTDTQYF | TGCACCAGCAGCCAAGATCTGAGACTCCCCACAGATACGCAGTATTTT
TRBJ2-7 | TRBD2 | many | TRBV6-1 | CASSSGTLSEQYF | TGTGCCAGCAGCAGCGGGACTCTTTCCGAGCAGTACTTC
TRBJ2-2 | - | few | TRBV29-1 | CSVEGLAEANTGELFF | TGCAGCGTTGAGGGGTTAGCGGAAGCGAACACCGGGGAGCTGTTTTTT
TRBJ2-3 | TRBD1 | few | TRBV28 | CASMEGQGTDTQYF | TGTGCCAGCATGGAGGGACAGGGCACAGATACGCAGTATTTT
TRBJ1-5 | - | - | TRBV27 | CASSLSRHNQPQHF | TGTGCCAGCAGTTTATCAAGACACAATCAGCCCCAGCATTTT
TRBJ2-5 | TRBD1 | - | TRBV6-1 | CASSGSPGGAETQYF | TGTGCCAGCAGTGGATCCCCAGGGGGAGCCGAGACCCAGTACTTC
TRBJ2-1 | - | - | TRBV6-5 | CASSEAAGGGQFF | TGTGCCAGCAGTGAAGCGGCAGGAGGGGGGCAGTTCTTC
TRBJ2-3 | TRBD1 | - | TRBV11-3 | CASSLRQGAGTDTQYF | TGTGCCAGCAGCCTACGACAGGGGGCGGGCACAGATACGCAGTATTTT
TRBJ2-7 | - | - | TRBV15 | CATSRGRDPLYEQYF | TGTGCCACCAGCAGAGGGCGGGACCCTCTCTACGAGCAGTACTTC
TRBJ2-3 | TRBD2 | few | TRBV29-1 | CSVESVTSGSTDTQYF | TGCAGCGTTGAATCCGTAACTAGCGGGTCCACAGATACGCAGTATTTT
TRBJ2-2 | - | few | TRBV2 | CASCSGPTSGELFF | TGTGCCAGCTGCTCCGGACCCACGTCCGGGGAGCTGTTTTTT
TRBJ2-1 | TRBD2 | few | TRBV12-5 | CASGRLKWTSGGYNEQFF | TGTGCTAGTGGACGCCTCAAATGGACTAGCGGAGGCTACAATGAGCAGTTCTTC
TRBJ2-7 | - | - | TRBV5-4 | CASSLSSAHEQYF | TGTGCCAGCAGCTTGTCGAGTGCCCACGAGCAGTACTTC
TRBJ1-1 | - | few | TRBV6-5 | CASRKGGVTEAFF | TGTGCCAGCAGGAAGGGGGGCGTCACTGAAGCTTTCTTT
TRBJ2-1 | - | few | TRBV19 | CASSMGDEQFF | TGTGCCAGTAGTATGGGGGATGAGCAGTTCTTC
TRBJ2-6 | - | many | TRBV5-1 | CASSLSGPYSGANVLTF | TGCGCCAGCAGCTTGTCAGGCCCTTACTCTGGGGCCAACGTCCTGACTTTC
TRBJ2-1 | TRBD1 | - | TRBV19 | CASSTPSRGMYNEQFF | TGTGCCAGTAGTACCCCGTCCAGGGGGATGTACAATGAGCAGTTCTTC
TRBJ2-7 | TRBD2 | few | TRBV2 | CASSLGLADYYEQYF | TGTGCCAGCAGCTTAGGCCTAGCGGACTACTACGAGCAGTACTTC
TRBJ2-7 | - | - | TRBV5-5 | CASSLLAQAYEQYF | TGTGCCAGCAGCTTGCTAGCTCAAGCCTACGAGCAGTACTTC
TRBJ2-3 | - | - | TRBV11-3 | CASSAPGVTDTQYF | TGTGCCAGCAGCGCGCCGGGTGTCACAGATACGCAGTATTTT
TRBJ2-3 | - | - | TRBV30 | CAWSVFQSTQYF | TGTGCCTGGAGTGTATTTCAGTCTACGCAGTATTTT